This TCR beta chain was identified in a study of blood T cells in healthy people across ages. Points from the study as a whole: Unsorted PBMC input precluded a conclusive naive versus antigen-experienced comparison.

In this sample, this clonotype turned up a few times. Its matching antigen is unknown. The CDR3 has 15 residues. Deletions cut 5 bases from V and 0 bases from J, with 11 bases between. The second PCR ran roughly 6 to 12 cycles with a sample-barcoded 5' primer and J-beta primers. A single record per CDR3 protein comes from TCRdb applying MiXCR to the 5' RACE reads. The sample has some 690,000 distinct CDR3 sequences, about a fifth seen once; the top ten hold around 21%. The sequence was collected from a man between 65 and 85 years old in good health. The sequencing input was blood. V gene TRBV12-3 or TRBV12-4 combines with J gene TRBJ1-3, with unresolved D. The CDR3, as DNA: TGTGCCAGCAGTCCCGGGATCCTCTCTGGAAACACCATATATTTT. Amino acid sequence: CASSPGILSGNTIYF.